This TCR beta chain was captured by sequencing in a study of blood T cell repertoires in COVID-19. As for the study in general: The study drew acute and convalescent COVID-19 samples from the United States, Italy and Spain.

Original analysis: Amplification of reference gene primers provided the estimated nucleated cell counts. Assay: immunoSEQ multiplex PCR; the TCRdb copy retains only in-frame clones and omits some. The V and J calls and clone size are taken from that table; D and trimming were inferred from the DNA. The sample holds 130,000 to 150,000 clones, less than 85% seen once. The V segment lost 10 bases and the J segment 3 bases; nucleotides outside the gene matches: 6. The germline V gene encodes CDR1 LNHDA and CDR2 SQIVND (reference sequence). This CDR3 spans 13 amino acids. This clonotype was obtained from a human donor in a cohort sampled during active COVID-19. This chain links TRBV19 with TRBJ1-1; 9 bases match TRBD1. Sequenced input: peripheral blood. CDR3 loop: CATRGQGHTEAFF. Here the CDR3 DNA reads TGTGCCACCCGGGGACAGGGTCACACTGAAGCTTTCTTT.